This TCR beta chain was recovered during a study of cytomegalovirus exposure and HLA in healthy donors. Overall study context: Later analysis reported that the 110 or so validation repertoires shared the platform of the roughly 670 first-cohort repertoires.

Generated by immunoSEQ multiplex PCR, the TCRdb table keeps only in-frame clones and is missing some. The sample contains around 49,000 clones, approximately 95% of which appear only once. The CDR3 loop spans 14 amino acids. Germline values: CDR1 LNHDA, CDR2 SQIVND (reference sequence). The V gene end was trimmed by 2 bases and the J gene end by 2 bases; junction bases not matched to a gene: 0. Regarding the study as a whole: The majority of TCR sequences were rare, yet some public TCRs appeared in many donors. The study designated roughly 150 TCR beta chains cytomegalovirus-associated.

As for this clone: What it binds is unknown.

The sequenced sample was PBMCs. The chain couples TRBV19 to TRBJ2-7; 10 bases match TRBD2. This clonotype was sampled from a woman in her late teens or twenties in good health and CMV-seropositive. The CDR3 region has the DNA TGTGCCAGTAGTATACTAGCGGGAGCCTACGAGCAGTACTTC. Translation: CASSILAGAYEQYF.